One sample yielded the 31 T cell receptor beta chains listed below, sequenced in a study of cytomegalovirus exposure and HLA in healthy donors (dated by TCRdb to about 2017). Receptor amplification or capture employed the immunoSEQ multiplex PCR assay. The multiplex PCR relied on a mix of 60 forward primers for TCR Vbeta segments and 13 reverse primers for TCR Jbeta segments. Here the immuneACCESS table is served through TCRdb, limited to in-frame sequences with V and J called. Missing clones are a known gap in these copies; in checked studies unresolved V genes cover under half, and the rest lacks a known reason. The sample profile shows around 110,000 clones; 75% of them were found once. Roughly 2.5% of the sample is taken by the ten largest. The specimen was PBMCs. The receptors originated from a middle-aged man in good health and CMV-seronegative.

The rearrangement uses TRBV6-4 and TRBJ2-1, with 9 bases fitting TRBD2. The CDR3 sequence is 16 residues long. Germline values: CDR1 MRHNA, CDR2 SNTAGT. V was clipped by 3 bases and J by 5 bases; unmatched bases: 8. For the CDR3, the DNA is TGTGCCAGCAGTGAGTCTGGCGGGGGGGCCCACAATGAGCAGTTCTTC. Translating gives CASSESGGGAHNEQFF.

The CDR3 reads CASSLGQGGSPLHF. CDR3 in DNA: TGTGCCAGCAGCTTGGGACAGGGAGGATCACCCCTCCACTTT. The rearrangement links TRBV7-8 to TRBJ1-6, with 9 bases that match TRBD1. The CDR3 is made up of 14 amino acids. Looked up from germline, CDR1 is SGHVS and CDR2 is FQNEAQ. The V and J ends lost 3 bases and 10 bases, in that order; junction bases with no gene match: 4.

The chain couples TRBV7-8 to TRBJ2-3, with D perhaps TRBD2 (6 bases). Trimming stripped 3 bases from V and 4 bases from J, with 14 bases between. The CDR3 totals 15 residues. In germline, CDR1 is SGHVS, CDR2 FQNEAQ. The CDR3: CASSLAGGYSDTQYF. DNA for the CDR3: TGTGCCAGCAGCTTGGCCGGGGGTTACTCAGATACGCAGTATTTT.

The chain uses TRBV6-5 and TRBJ2-1; 12 positions match TRBD2. Germline CDR1 reads MNHEY; CDR2 reads SVGAGI. The CDR3 covers 15 residues. With 7 bases clipped from V and 6 bases from J, the junction kept 7 bases outside the gene matches. CDR3: CASIPPSGGANEQFF. The CDR3 coding sequence is TGTGCCAGCATTCCTCCTAGCGGGGGGGCCAATGAGCAGTTCTTC.

J is TRBJ1-2 and V is TRBV14; tentatively, D is TRBD1 (6 bases). The CDR3 consists of 16 residues. V was trimmed by 4 bases and J by 1 base, leaving 16 bases between them. Germline lookup yields CDR1 SGHDN and CDR2 FVKESK. CDR3 residues: CASSPKGEQGNYGYTF. DNA for the CDR3: TGTGCCAGCAGCCCTAAGGGGGAACAGGGTAACTATGGCTACACCTTC.

This clone has only one observation. The genes are TRBV5-1 and TRBJ1-5; D might be TRBD1 (5 bases). Germline values: CDR1 SGHRS, CDR2 YFSETQ. The CDR3 has 15 amino acids. V shed 0 bases and J shed 4 bases, with 11 bases lying between them. CDR3 nucleotide sequence: TGCGCCAGCAGCTTGGAAGGGGCGAGTAATCAGCCCCAGCATTTT. Its translation: CASSLEGASNQPQHF.

With respect to this clone: One junction end does not reproduce the germline sequence, and a read error may be involved. The J gene is TRBJ2-2, the V gene TRBV5-6; D is perhaps TRBD2 (6 bases). The germline V gene encodes CDR1 SGHDT and CDR2 YYEEEE. This CDR3 region has 13 residues. Written as DNA, the CDR3 is TGTGCCAGCAGCCCTAAACCAGGCGGGAAGCTGTTTTTT. The encoded protein is CASSPKPGGKLFF.

This chain links TRBV29-1 with TRBJ2-5, with D possibly being TRBD2 (5 bases). There are 14 residues in the CDR3. The germline gives CDR1 SQVTM, CDR2 ANQGSEA. Deletions cut 0 bases from V and 5 bases from J, with 13 bases between. CDR3 nucleotide sequence: TGCAGCGTTGAAGAAGGGCGGGTTGGGGAGACCCAGTACTTC. It specifies CSVEEGRVGETQYF.

This clone was found once. This sequence joins TRBV6-1 and TRBJ1-4, with a weak D call TRBD1 (5 bases). Germline assignment: CDR1 MNHNS and CDR2 SASEGT. V was pared by 3 bases and J by 7 bases, with 9 bases between. CDR3 length: 13 residues. Here the CDR3 reads CASSDRVGEKLFF. The CDR3 nucleotides are TGTGCCAGCAGTGACAGGGTGGGTGAAAAACTGTTTTTT.

The V gene is TRBV4-1, the J gene TRBJ2-3; perhaps TRBD2 as D (5 bases). This CDR3 comprises 16 residues. Germline values: CDR1 MGHRA, CDR2 YSYEKL. Trimming pared 1 base from V and 3 bases from J, leaving 14 bases between. CDR3 in DNA: TGCGCCAGCAGCCAAGTGATGTTGAGGGAGACAGATACGCAGTATTTT. Its translation: CASSQVMLRETDTQYF.

The genes are TRBV6-5 and TRBJ1-6; a possible D gene is TRBD1 (5 bases). The germline gives CDR1 MNHEY, CDR2 SVGAGI. The length of the CDR3 is 16 residues. V gave up 2 bases and J gave up 6 bases, with 14 bases separating them. The CDR3 DNA sequence: TGTGCCAGCAGTTACGGCAGGCGGAGGGGTAATTCACCCCTCCACTTT. Amino acids: CASSYGRRRGNSPLHF.

The chain joins TRBV6-5 to TRBJ2-1; a weak D match, TRBD2 (5 bases). Deletions cut 7 bases from V and 7 bases from J, with 17 bases between. Germline V lookup: CDR1 MNHEY, CDR2 SVGAGI. CDR3 size: 14 residues. CDR3 sequence (DNA): TGTGCCAGCACCAGCGGAGCTGCCCGAAATGAGCAGTTCTTC. Protein: CASTSGAARNEQFF.

V and J are TRBV18 and TRBJ1-1; 7 bases agree with TRBD1. The CDR3 extends over 15 amino acids. Germline loops: CDR1 KGHSH, CDR2 LQKENI. Trimming cost V 3 bases and J 1 base; bases outside gene matches: 5. CDR3 sequence: CASSPRQGANTEAFF. CDR3 nucleotides: TGTGCCAGCTCACCTAGACAGGGAGCGAACACTGAAGCTTTCTTT.

The chain combines TRBV4-2 with TRBJ2-3, with TRBD2 identical over 7 bases. Germline V gene data show CDR1 as LGHNA and CDR2 as YNFKEQ. The ends lost 3 bases at V and 4 bases at J; junction bases unmatched: 7. The CDR3 has 15 residues. CDR3 in DNA: TGTGCCAGCAGCCAGGCGGGGGAGTCCCCAGATACGCAGTATTTT. This sequence encodes CASSQAGESPDTQYF.

The V gene is TRBV7-9, the J gene TRBJ1-1; unclear D gene. This CDR3 contains 14 residues. Germline V gene data show CDR1 as SEHNR and CDR2 as FQNEAQ (reference sequence). Trimming took off 3 bases at V and 3 bases at J, with 11 bases between the two ends. CDR3: CASSFMSVDTEAFF. As DNA, the CDR3 is TGTGCCAGCAGCTTTATGTCAGTCGACACTGAAGCTTTCTTT.

This chain joins TRBV12-5 and TRBJ2-3, with D perhaps matching TRBD1 (6 bases). The CDR3 covers 15 residues. The germline V gene encodes CDR1 LGHNT and CDR2 FRNRAP. Trimming left V 4 bases short and J 4 bases short, with 15 bases between. The CDR3, as DNA: TGTGCTAGTGGTTGGGACACCCTCAGGGCAGATACGCAGTATTTT. Protein: CASGWDTLRADTQYF. Complete variable domain (other parts from reference TRBV12-5 and TRBJ2-3): DARVTQTPRHKVTEMGQEVTMRCQPILGHNTVFWYRQTMMQGLELLAYFRNRAPLDDSGMPKDRFSAEMPDATLATLKIQPSEPRDSAVYFCASGWDTLRADTQYFGPGTRLTVL.

The chain employs TRBV7-9 and TRBJ2-5; perhaps TRBD2 as D (5 bases). CDR1 and CDR2 from the germline V gene are SEHNR and FQNEAQ (reference sequence). The CDR3 spans 13 residues. V was cut by 1 base and J by 4 bases, with 7 bases left in between. In nucleotides, the CDR3 is TGTGCCAGCAGCTTAGGAGGGTCAGAGACCCAGTACTTC. Translated: CASSLGGSETQYF.

V gene TRBV5-1 combines with J gene TRBJ1-3; 8 bases map to TRBD1. After removal of 4 bases from V and 5 bases from J, the junction contained 11 bases not matched to a gene. The CDR3 has 16 amino acids. Germline V lookup: CDR1 SGHRS, CDR2 YFSETQ. CDR3 sequence: CASSTGTGLARNTIYF. In nucleotides, the CDR3 is TGCGCCAGCAGCACCGGGACAGGCCTGGCGCGAAACACCATATATTTT.

The sample holds a few counts of this clone. The chain uses TRBV7-2 and TRBJ2-1; 11 bases are a match to TRBD2. V lost 5 bases and J lost 3; bases outside the gene matches: 12. This CDR3 region has 18 residues. The germline V gene has CDR1 SGHTA and CDR2 FQGNSA. The CDR3 sequence: CASSPGGLAGGDYNEQFF. CDR3 nucleotides: TGTGCCAGCAGCCCTGGCGGGCTAGCGGGGGGAGACTACAATGAGCAGTTCTTC.

The chain couples TRBV15 to TRBJ1-2; 9 bases fit TRBD1. V shed 4 bases, J shed 8 bases, and the junction held 11 bases outside the gene matches. The CDR3 consists of 15 residues. Germline V gene data show CDR1 as LNHNV and CDR2 as YYDKDF (reference sequence). The DNA for the CDR3 is TGTGCCACCAGCACCAGGACAGGGGAGTTGGGGGGCTACACCTTC. Residues: CATSTRTGELGGYTF.

The chain joins TRBV6-5 to TRBJ2-7; 7 positions agree with TRBD1. This CDR3 has 14 residues. From germline, CDR1 is MNHEY and CDR2 SVGAGI. The trim removed 0 bases at V and 4 bases at J, leaving 3 bases unmatched. CDR3 amino acids: CASSYSGDRYEQYF. CDR3 bases: TGTGCCAGCAGTTACTCCGGGGACAGATACGAGCAGTACTTC.

This chain connects TRBV11-2 to TRBJ1-1; the D is unclear. The CDR3 runs 14 residues. Germline CDR1 is SGHAT and CDR2 is FQNNGV. Trimming removed 5 bases from V and 7 bases from J, with 17 bases in between. CDR3 in DNA: TGTGCCAGCAGCCCTAGGCCGTTGGCAAGTGAAGCTTTCTTT. Residues: CASSPRPLASEAFF.

DNA of the CDR3: TGCGCCAGCAGCTTAGGACAGCTAGAGACCCAGTACTTC. Amino acid sequence: CASSLGQLETQYF. This chain links TRBV5-1 with TRBJ2-5; weak D call: TRBD1 (6 bases). Germline V gene data show CDR1 as SGHRS and CDR2 as YFSETQ. Trimming removed 2 bases from V and 4 bases from J, with 9 bases in between. The CDR3 is 13 residues long. Supplemented by reference TRBV5-1 and TRBJ2-5, the full variable domain reads KAGVTQTPRYLIKTRGQQVTLSCSPISGHRSVSWYQQTPGQGLQFLFEYFSETQRNKGNFPGRFSGRQFSNSRSEMNVSTLELGDSALYLCASSLGQLETQYFGPGTRLLVL.

CDR3: CASSSRQGLNEQFF. CDR3 DNA: TGTGCCAGCAGCTCCAGACAGGGTCTCAATGAGCAGTTCTTC. The chain is built from TRBV7-9 and TRBJ2-1; 7 nucleotides match TRBD1. The J segment lost 6 bases and the V segment lost 4 bases, leaving 6 bases of the junction unmatched. This CDR3 comprises 14 residues. Germline CDR1 is SEHNR and CDR2 is FQNEAQ (reference sequence).

This chain joins TRBV4-1 and TRBJ1-2; D unresolved. This CDR3 comprises 15 residues. V was cut by 4 bases and J by 8 bases, with 20 bases left in between. The germline V gene has CDR1 MGHRA and CDR2 YSYEKL. DNA for the CDR3: TGCGCCAGCAGCCTTCGATCCGGGTCCTTGGAGGGCTACACCTTC. Protein: CASSLRSGSLEGYTF.

The chain couples TRBV27 to TRBJ2-2; 9 bases match TRBD2. This CDR3 has 16 amino acids. J was trimmed by 7 bases and V by 3 bases; bases with no gene match: 9. Looked up from germline, CDR1 is MNHEY and CDR2 is SMNVEV (reference sequence). The CDR3 region has the DNA TGTGCCAGCAGTTTTTTGCGGGGGGGCCTCGGCGGGGAGCTGTTTTTT. Its protein product is CASSFLRGGLGGELFF.

The J gene is TRBJ2-5, the V gene TRBV5-6; 7 bases align to TRBD1. The J call is doubtful: the DNA matches TRBJ2-7 better. CDR1 is SGHDT and CDR2 is YYEEEE in the germline V gene. This CDR3 is built from 16 residues. The CDR3 DNA follows: TGTGCCAGCAACCCCAAGGTCGCCGGGACAGCCTACGAGCAGTACTTC. It translates to CASNPKVAGTAYEQYF.

This clone has a handful of counts. The rearrangement links TRBV29-1 to TRBJ1-2, with D possibly matching TRBD1 (6 bases). The germline gives CDR1 SQVTM, CDR2 ANQGSEA. The length of the CDR3 is 14 residues. Trimming took 7 bases from V and 4 from J, leaving 19 bases between them. CDR3 residues: CSAFPGQGFYGYTF. CDR3 in DNA: TGCAGCGCCTTCCCGGGACAAGGATTCTATGGCTACACCTTC. The full variable domain, in which reference TRBV29-1 and TRBJ1-2 provide the parts outside the CDR3, is SAVISQKPSRDICQRGTSLTIQCQVDSQVTMMFWYRQQPGQSLTLIATANQGSEATYESGFVIDKFPISRPNLTFSTLTVSNMSPEDSSIYLCSAFPGQGFYGYTFGSGTRLTVV.

V and J are TRBV5-4 and TRBJ2-7; 7 nucleotides line up with TRBD2. Germline CDR1 reads SGHNT; CDR2 reads YYREEE (reference sequence). This CDR3 is 15 amino acids long. V shed 4 bases, J shed 0 bases, and the junction held 7 bases outside the gene matches. The DNA of the CDR3 is TGTGCCAGCAGCCGGGACTACCTAAGCTCCTACGAGCAGTACTTC. It encodes CASSRDYLSSYEQYF.

The rearrangement links TRBV4-1 to TRBJ2-5, with 7 positions matching TRBD2. CDR1 and CDR2 (germline): MGHRA, YSYEKL. The junction had 12 bases not matched to a gene; V was cut back by 0 bases and J by 5 bases. The CDR3 length is 17 residues. In DNA, the CDR3 is TGCGCCAGCAGCCAAGAAGGGAGGGTTAGCGGACGGGAGACCCAGTACTTC. Translated, it gives CASSQEGRVSGRETQYF.

V is TRBV29-1 and J is TRBJ2-1; tentative D call: TRBD2 (6 bases). CDR3 size: 13 residues. V was shortened by 6 bases and J by 10 bases, with 19 bases between the two germline ends. Germline V gene lookup returns CDR1 SQVTM and CDR2 ANQGSEA. The CDR3 DNA is TGCAGCGTCCGCCGCGGGACGCAAATCGAGCAGTTCTTC. As protein: CSVRRGTQIEQFF.